One and the same sample provided the 17 T cell receptor beta chains below, sequenced in a study of T-cell reconstitution after alpha-beta-depleted transplantation in children. Preparation of the TCRbeta library was carried out with unique molecular identifiers. TCRdb passed the PCR reads through MiXCR, listing each CDR3 protein once. The data contain 750,000 to 950,000 distinct CDR3 sequences, roughly 15% of them singletons. This material consisted of PBMCs, mostly from graft donor cells, taken 360 days after TCRalphabeta/CD19-depleted stem cell transplant. The source of these receptors is a male patient aged 10 to 17 who had a stem cell transplant for acute lymphoblastic leukemia, so the T cells may come from the graft donor.

This clonotype showed up many times. The rearrangement links TRBV7-9 to TRBJ1-5; unclear D gene. CDR1 and CDR2 (germline): SEHNR, FQNEAQ (reference sequence). This CDR3 has 15 residues. The V end lost 0 bases, the J end lost 1 base, and 7 bases lay between the germline ends. The CDR3 DNA sequence: TGTGCCAGCAGCTTAGCGCCCGGCAGCAATCAGCCCCAGCATTTT. It specifies CASSLAPGSNQPQHF. The full variable domain, completed using reference TRBV7-9 and TRBJ1-5, is DTGVSQNPRHKITKRGQNVTFRCDPISEHNRLYWYRQTLGQGPEFLTYFQNEAQLEKSRLLSDRFSAERPKGSFSTLEIQRTEQGDSAMYLCASSLAPGSNQPQHFGDGTRLSIL.

Only a few counts were recorded for this clonotype. The chain employs TRBV4-1 and TRBJ2-7; D not certain. The CDR3 contains 12 residues. The V gene lost 2 bases and the J gene lost 3 bases, with 5 bases spanning the gap. Per the germline V gene, CDR1 is MGHRA and CDR2 is YSYEKL. The CDR3 loop is CASSQNDYEQYF. The DNA for the CDR3 is TGCGCCAGCAGCCAAAACGACTACGAGCAGTACTTC.

There are many counts of this clonotype. The chain is built from TRBV18 and TRBJ2-7; 10 bases agree with TRBD2. Per the germline V gene, CDR1 is KGHSH and CDR2 is LQKENI. The CDR3 spans 20 residues. V was clipped by 0 bases and J by 4 bases; unmatched bases: 18. DNA of the CDR3: TGTGCCAGCTCACCACCGTGGCCCGCGCGAAGCGGGAGGGCATATTACGAGCAGTACTTC. This sequence encodes CASSPPWPARSGRAYYEQYF. Drawing the rest from reference TRBV18 and TRBJ2-7, the complete variable domain is NAGVMQNPRHLVRRRGQEARLRCSPMKGHSHVYWYRQLPEEGLKFMVYLQKENIIDESGMPKERFSAEFPKEGPSILRIQQVVRGDSAAYFCASSPPWPARSGRAYYEQYFGPGTRLTVT.

J is TRBJ2-2 and V is TRBV11-2; D remains ambiguous. Trimming pared 2 bases from V and 1 base from J, leaving 17 bases between. Germline V gene lookup returns CDR1 SGHAT and CDR2 FQNNGV. The CDR3 has 18 residues. Here the CDR3 DNA reads TGTGCCAGCAGCTTATCAGCCACACCGAACTTGAACACCGGGGAGCTGTTTTTT. This translates into CASSLSATPNLNTGELFF.

In DNA, the CDR3 is TGCAGTGCTTTCGGGGACGGCCGGAACACCGGGGAGCTGTTTTTT. It encodes CSAFGDGRNTGELFF. The J gene is TRBJ2-2, the V gene TRBV20-1; D tentatively reads TRBD1 or TRBD2 (5 bases each). Germline V gives CDR1 DFQATT, CDR2 SNEGSKA (reference sequence). V was clipped by 5 bases and J by 1 base, with 14 bases between them. The CDR3 is 15 residues long.

In this sample, this clonotype turned up many times. The rearrangement joins TRBV11-2 to TRBJ2-6; 11 nucleotides line up with TRBD2. V was pared by 1 base and J by 6 bases, with 8 bases of the junction left unmatched. This CDR3 has 18 amino acids. Per germline, CDR1 SGHAT and CDR2 FQNNGV. The CDR3 DNA is TGTGCCAGCAGCTTAGTCAAGACTAGCGGGGTTCTGGCCAACGTCCTGACTTTC. It encodes CASSLVKTSGVLANVLTF.

V is TRBV4-1 and J is TRBJ2-7; 7 positions match TRBD2. From germline, CDR1 is MGHRA and CDR2 YSYEKL. V was pared by 0 bases and J by 0 bases, with 5 bases of the junction left unmatched. This CDR3 comprises 16 residues. The CDR3 DNA reads as TGCGCCAGCAGCCAAGATTGGGGGGGGAACTCCTACGAGCAGTACTTC. Protein product: CASSQDWGGNSYEQYF.

Only a few counts were recorded for this clonotype. The genes are TRBV29-1 and TRBJ1-1; no firm D call. Germline V gene lookup returns CDR1 SQVTM and CDR2 ANQGSEA. The CDR3 has 13 amino acids. With 6 bases removed from V and 4 bases from J, the gap between germline ends came to 15 bases. The CDR3 here is CSVRRGDSTEAFF. DNA for the CDR3: TGCAGCGTGCGTCGGGGTGATTCCACTGAAGCTTTCTTT.

This clonotype showed up just once. This rearrangement joins TRBV7-2 to TRBJ2-4; D uncertain. V lost 1 base to trimming and J lost 11 bases, with 12 bases between them. Germline values: CDR1 SGHTA, CDR2 FQGNSA. The CDR3 extends over 13 amino acids. DNA for the CDR3: TGTGCCAGCAGCTTAGACAGAAAAGGCCTTCAGTACTTC. Translated, it gives CASSLDRKGLQYF.

At least ten counts were recorded for this clonotype. V and J are TRBV5-5 and TRBJ2-1, with D perhaps matching TRBD1 or TRBD2 (6 bases each). Germline V CDR1 and CDR2: SGHKS, YYEKEE (reference sequence). This CDR3 has 16 residues. The V and J ends lost 6 bases and 8 bases respectively, with 24 bases between them. The CDR3: CASTEPTGGFSDEQFF. The CDR3 DNA follows: TGTGCCAGCACCGAGCCGACAGGAGGGTTTAGCGATGAGCAGTTCTTC.

Only a few counts were recorded for this clonotype. This chain connects TRBV4-1 to TRBJ2-7, with a possible D match to TRBD2 (6 bases). The CDR3 is made up of 16 amino acids. Germline lookup yields CDR1 MGHRA and CDR2 YSYEKL. V was cut by 4 bases and J by 2 bases, with 18 bases left in between. The chain's CDR3 is CASSLNPRDSAYEQYF. The CDR3 nucleotides read TGCGCCAGCAGCCTCAACCCCCGGGACTCCGCCTACGAGCAGTACTTC.

There are many counts of this clonotype. The CDR3 loop reads CASSLQGTYGYTF. CDR3 nucleotides: TGCGCCAGCAGCTTGCAGGGGACCTATGGCTACACCTTC. The J gene is TRBJ1-2, the V gene TRBV5-1; possible D gene TRBD1, 6 bases. Between the trimmed V and J ends, which lost 1 base and 4 bases, there was a span of 8 bases. The CDR3 runs to 13 residues. Germline lookup yields CDR1 SGHRS and CDR2 YFSETQ.

This clonotype was detected a few times. This chain connects TRBV29-1 to TRBJ1-1; 7 nucleotides align to TRBD1. In germline, CDR1 is SQVTM, CDR2 ANQGSEA. V lost 0 bases to trimming and J lost 1 base; unmatched junction nucleotides: 11. The CDR3 has 17 amino acids. CDR3 sequence reads: CSVEDRLWGTANTEAFF. The CDR3 DNA reads TGCAGCGTTGAAGATCGATTGTGGGGGACAGCGAACACTGAAGCTTTCTTT. Variable domain in full (rest from reference TRBV29-1 and TRBJ1-1): SAVISQKPSRDICQRGTSLTIQCQVDSQVTMMFWYRQQPGQSLTLIATANQGSEATYESGFVIDKFPISRPNLTFSTLTVSNMSPEDSSIYLCSVEDRLWGTANTEAFFGQGTRLTVV.

J is TRBJ2-7 and V is TRBV5-1; weak D call: TRBD2 (6 bases). The CDR3 totals 16 residues. In germline, CDR1 is SGHRS, CDR2 YFSETQ. V was pared by 5 bases and J by 4 bases, with 22 bases between. The CDR3 protein is CASSNVGAGSEYEQYF. In DNA form, the CDR3 reads TGCGCCAGCAGTAACGTCGGCGCCGGGAGTGAATACGAGCAGTACTTC.

This clonotype was picked up a small number of times. The gene calls are TRBV20-1 and TRBJ2-3, with 11 bases aligning to TRBD1. The CDR3 is 14 amino acids. CDR1 and CDR2 (germline): DFQATT, SNEGSKA (reference sequence). Trimming cost V 5 bases and J 2 bases; bases outside gene matches: 3. Here the CDR3 DNA reads TGCAGTGCTTGGGACAGGGGGTCCACAGATACGCAGTATTTT. Its protein product is CSAWDRGSTDTQYF.

Ten or more counts support this clonotype. The CDR3: CASSFRSSGRGAYNEQFF. CDR3 sequence (DNA): TGTGCCAGCAGTTTCCGGTCCAGCGGGAGGGGGGCCTACAATGAGCAGTTCTTC. The chain links TRBV27 to TRBJ2-1, with 10 bases lining up with TRBD2. With 3 bases clipped from V and 2 bases from J, the junction kept 10 bases outside the gene matches. There are 18 residues in the CDR3. The germline CDR1 and CDR2 sequences are MNHEY and SMNVEV (reference sequence).

This clonotype was seen more than once but under ten times. J is TRBJ1-2 and V is TRBV12-3 or TRBV12-4; no reliable D call. The V end was cut by 3 bases, the J end by 3 bases, with 11 bases between. This CDR3 has 14 residues. The DNA of the CDR3 is TGTGCCAGCAGTTTCGGGCAGGCCGACTATGGCTACACCTTC. Protein product: CASSFGQADYGYTF.